This T cell receptor beta chain was profiled in a study of Tregs in tolerant kidney transplant recipients. For the study at large: The nonmyeloablative bone marrow transplants came from related graft donors, with transient mixed chimerism. Overall study results and limits: Nucleotide sequences could not be compared across some patients' samples due to primer changes. The most relevant donor-specific Treg TCRbeta repertoire apparently came from expansion with activated donor B cells. Donor-specific Treg expansion exceeded global Treg expansion in tolerant patients, suggesting antigen drive.

As to this clone: Its antigen is still unknown.

Sequenced by immunoSEQ multiplex PCR; TCRdb stores in-frame clones only, minus some. The sample holds around 75,000 clones, 85% to 90% seen once. Between the trimmed V and J ends, which lost 5 bases and 3 bases, there was a span of 19 bases. The CDR3 sequence is 17 residues long. Germline CDR1 and CDR2: SGHAT and FQNNGV. The sequencing used CD4+ T cells from blood, collected before the transplant. This chain connects TRBV11-2 to TRBJ2-2; D possibly corresponds to TRBD2 (5 bases). This clonotype was sampled from a human donor who received a combined kidney and bone marrow transplant. The DNA of the CDR3 is TGTGCCAGCAGCCTTTCCATGGGTCACGGGGACACCGGGGAGCTGTTTTTT. Translation: CASSLSMGHGDTGELFF.